Each of the 18 T cell receptor beta chains below was sequenced from the same sample in a study of blood T cell repertoires in COVID-19. Sequencing used immunoSEQ multiplex PCR; TCRdb keeps in-frame clones, though not all of them. The profile shows approximately 250,000 clones, approximately 90% of them singletons. The sequenced sample consisted of PBMCs or T cells enriched from blood (not recorded which). All receptors derive from a woman aged 25 to 45 with acute COVID-19.

The CDR3 loop is CASSSVADEQFF. The CDR3 DNA reads TGTGCCAGCAGCTCGGTAGCTGATGAGCAGTTCTTC. V gene TRBV5-4 combines with J gene TRBJ2-1; D gene ambiguous. The germline V and J ends were trimmed by 3 bases and 8 bases, with 9 bases remaining between them. Germline V gives CDR1 SGHNT, CDR2 YYREEE (reference sequence). The CDR3 is 12 amino acids.

The chain uses TRBV11-2 and TRBJ2-3, with 12 bases fitting TRBD2. CDR1 and CDR2 (germline): SGHAT, FQNNGV. The junction had 3 bases not matched to a gene; V was cut back by 5 bases and J by 3 bases. The CDR3 has 15 amino acids. The CDR3 DNA sequence: TGTGCCAGCAGCCGACTAGCGGGAGTTACAGATACGCAGTATTTT. Amino acid sequence: CASSRLAGVTDTQYF.

The V and J genes are TRBV3-1 (or the pseudogene TRBV3-2) and TRBJ2-2; 9 bases are a match to TRBD2. CDR3 size: 14 residues. The germline CDR1 and CDR2 sequences are LGHDT and YNNKEL (reference sequence). The trim removed 5 bases at V and 6 bases at J, leaving 4 bases unmatched. The CDR3: CASSLAGVSGELFF. In nucleotides, the CDR3 is TGTGCCAGCAGCTTAGCGGGAGTTTCCGGGGAGCTGTTTTTT.

The rearrangement links TRBV29-1 to TRBJ2-5, with TRBD2 matching 8 bases. In germline, CDR1 is SQVTM, CDR2 ANQGSEA. Losses at the gene ends were 3 bases for V and 5 bases for J; bases not matched to a gene: 11. This CDR3 spans 15 amino acids. CDR3 amino acids: CSVDPGTRSAETQYF. The CDR3 nucleotides are TGCAGCGTTGACCCCGGGACTAGATCGGCGGAGACCCAGTACTTC. The entire variable domain, with the rest obtained from reference TRBV29-1 and TRBJ2-5, is as follows: SAVISQKPSRDICQRGTSLTIQCQVDSQVTMMFWYRQQPGQSLTLIATANQGSEATYESGFVIDKFPISRPNLTFSTLTVSNMSPEDSSIYLCSVDPGTRSAETQYFGPGTRLLVL.

This chain uses TRBV4-3 with TRBJ2-3, with D uncertain. The CDR3 spans 16 residues. Germline-derived CDR1 and CDR2 are LGHNA and YSLEER. V lost 0 bases to trimming and J lost 2 bases, with 12 bases between them. The CDR3 coding sequence is TGCGCCAGCAGCCAAGATCCCGCAGGCCTCACAGATACGCAGTATTTT. Protein sequence: CASSQDPAGLTDTQYF.

The genes are TRBV27 and TRBJ2-7, with 7 bases aligning to TRBD2. Germline CDR1 reads MNHEY; CDR2 reads SMNVEV (reference sequence). The CDR3 consists of 14 residues. The trim removed 6 bases at V and 2 bases at J, leaving 7 bases unmatched. The CDR3 here is CASSLGREPYEQYF. CDR3 nucleotide sequence: TGTGCCAGCAGCCTGGGGAGGGAACCCTACGAGCAGTACTTC.

The sample holds one count of this clone. J is TRBJ2-1 and V is TRBV25-1; 12 bases fit TRBD1. Germline V lookup: CDR1 MGHDK, CDR2 SYGVNS. The CDR3 totals 17 residues. The J segment lost 7 bases and the V segment lost 4 bases, leaving 11 bases of the junction unmatched. CDR3 in DNA: TGTGCCAGCAGTGTTATACCGGGACAGGGGGCAGGTAATGAGCAGTTCTTC. Amino acid sequence: CASSVIPGQGAGNEQFF. Together with reference TRBV25-1 and TRBJ2-1, the CDR3 gives the full variable domain: EADIYQTPRYLVIGTGKKITLECSQTMGHDKMYWYQQDPGMELHLIHYSYGVNSTEKGDLSSESTVSRIRTEHFPLTLESARPSHTSQYLCASSVIPGQGAGNEQFFGPGTRLTVL.

This clone was observed once. The V call is TRBV28, the J call TRBJ1-6; D remains unclear. Trimming removed 8 bases at V and 4 bases at J, with 12 bases between. The CDR3 consists of 14 residues. Germline CDR1 reads MDHEN; CDR2 reads SYDVKM. CDR3 loop: CASLESSYNSPLHF. The CDR3 DNA follows: TGTGCCAGCCTAGAATCCTCATATAATTCACCCCTCCACTTT.

The V and J genes are TRBV19 and TRBJ1-6, with a weak D call TRBD1 (5 bases). Germline-derived CDR1 and CDR2 are LNHDA and SQIVND (reference sequence). This CDR3 region has 15 residues. V was clipped by 7 bases and J by 0 bases, with 10 bases between them. CDR3 sequence: CASNQGISYNSPLHF. The DNA for the CDR3 is TGTGCCAGTAACCAGGGCATCTCCTATAATTCACCCCTCCACTTT.

V and J are TRBV24-1 and TRBJ2-2, with TRBD2 matching over 7 bases. The germline CDR1 and CDR2 sequences are KGHDR and SFDVKD. The V segment lost 4 bases and the J segment 2 bases; nucleotides outside the gene matches: 12. This CDR3 contains 18 residues. In nucleotides, the CDR3 is TGTGCCACCAGTGACCCCGCTAGCGGAGAAAAAAACACCGGGGAGCTGTTTTTT. This gives the protein CATSDPASGEKNTGELFF.

About this clone: The same CDR3 can be traced to other DNA sequences in this sample. This sequence joins TRBV29-1 and TRBJ2-1, with 8 bases lining up with TRBD2. The germline CDR1 and CDR2 sequences are SQVTM and ANQGSEA. The CDR3 is made up of 14 amino acids. The junction had 9 bases not matched to a gene; V was cut back by 3 bases and J by 8 bases. In DNA, the CDR3 is TGCAGCGTTGATGGTCGGGAGGGCTTAGATGAGCAGTTCTTC. Encoded protein: CSVDGREGLDEQFF.

The DNA for the CDR3 is TGTGCCAGCAGTCCCAGTGGGACTACAGATACGCAGTATTTT. This gives the protein CASSPSGTTDTQYF. The chain uses TRBV3-1 (or the pseudogene TRBV3-2) and TRBJ2-3, with D perhaps TRBD2 (6 bases). V was trimmed by 6 bases and J by 3 bases, leaving 13 bases between them. CDR3 length: 14 residues. Germline CDR1 and CDR2: LGHDT and YNNKEL (reference sequence).

The V gene is TRBV14, the J gene TRBJ1-4, with 7 bases fitting TRBD1. This CDR3 is built from 13 residues. Per germline, CDR1 SGHDN and CDR2 FVKESK. The trim removed 4 bases at V and 8 bases at J, leaving 4 bases unmatched. The CDR3 sequence: CASSRDSGEKLFF. CDR3 DNA: TGTGCCAGCAGCCGGGACAGCGGGGAAAAACTGTTTTTT.

The CDR3: CSVWPTGPSEGYTF. Here the CDR3 DNA reads TGCAGCGTGTGGCCCACAGGGCCCTCGGAGGGCTACACCTTC. The V and J genes are TRBV29-1 and TRBJ1-2; tentatively, D is TRBD1 (6 bases). The germline V gene has CDR1 SQVTM and CDR2 ANQGSEA. The CDR3 sequence is 14 residues long. With 6 bases removed from V and 8 bases from J, the gap between germline ends came to 22 bases.

This chain connects TRBV28 to TRBJ1-1; perhaps TRBD1 as D (5 bases). The V and J ends lost 7 bases and 0 bases respectively, with 9 bases between them. Per the germline V gene, CDR1 is MDHEN and CDR2 is SYDVKM. There are 13 residues in the CDR3. In DNA, the CDR3 is TGTGCCAGCAAGACAGACATGAACACTGAAGCTTTCTTT. Protein sequence: CASKTDMNTEAFF.

Of note for this clone: Other DNA sequences of this sample code for an identical CDR3. The V and J genes are TRBV28 and TRBJ1-3, with D uncertain. This CDR3 is 14 amino acids long. Germline CDR1 MDHEN, CDR2 SYDVKM. V lost 1 base, J lost 2 bases, and 6 bases lay in between. DNA of the CDR3: TGTGCCAGCAGTTTATCGGGTACTGGAAACACCATATATTTT. This codes for CASSLSGTGNTIYF.

V is TRBV10-3 and J is TRBJ2-7; perhaps TRBD1 as D (6 bases). Germline values: CDR1 ENHRY, CDR2 SYGVKD. V was clipped by 6 bases and J by 3 bases, with 12 bases between them. The CDR3 runs to 13 residues. The CDR3 protein is CAIRLDSHYEQYF. The CDR3 bases are TGTGCCATCAGACTGGACAGCCACTACGAGCAGTACTTC.

This clone was seen more than once but under ten times. The same CDR3 can be traced to other DNA sequences in this sample. This sequence joins TRBV27 and TRBJ2-7, with D hard to call. Germline V gene lookup returns CDR1 MNHEY and CDR2 SMNVEV (reference sequence). Trimming shortened V by 4 bases and J by 2 bases, and 3 bases separated the two germline ends. CDR3 length: 11 residues. CDR3 region: CASSSAYEQYF. The CDR3 DNA reads TGTGCCAGCAGTTCTGCCTACGAGCAGTACTTC.